Following are 17 T cell receptor beta chains from one sample sequenced in a study of T cell responses to AZD1222 COVID-19 vaccine. The data were produced by immunoSEQ multiplex PCR, yet TCRdb's version contains in-frame clones alone and is incomplete. The top ten clones hold 4% to 4.5% of a sample with some 120,000 clones, under 90% of them seen once. Sequenced here: peripheral blood, sampled on day 0 of AZD1222 vaccination. All receptors come from an adult in good health.

This chain connects TRBV12-3 or TRBV12-4 to TRBJ1-5; D call uncertain. V lost 6 bases to trimming and J lost 11 bases, with 17 bases between them. The CDR3 spans 13 residues. The CDR3 bases are TGTGCCAGCAGCTCCCTAGGGCAAGGGACCCAGCATTTT. As protein: CASSSLGQGTQHF.

The chain joins TRBV12-3 or TRBV12-4 to TRBJ2-1; 7 bases map to TRBD1. This CDR3 has 13 residues. Trimming at V came to 5 bases and at J to 5 bases, leaving 3 bases not matched to a gene. The CDR3 region is CASSRGTDNEQFF. The CDR3 DNA reads TGTGCCAGCAGTCGAGGGACAGACAATGAGCAGTTCTTC.

CDR3 sequence reads: CASSFSVYTEAFF. The CDR3 region has the DNA TGTGCCAGTAGTTTTTCGGTTTACACTGAAGCTTTCTTT. This chain uses TRBV19 with TRBJ1-1, with unresolved D. The CDR3 is 13 amino acids. Trimming left V 5 bases short and J 3 bases short, with 10 bases between. The germline gives CDR1 LNHDA, CDR2 SQIVND (reference sequence).

The genes are TRBV2 and TRBJ1-3, with 7 bases that match TRBD1. The CDR3 contains 13 residues. CDR1 and CDR2 (germline): SNHLY, FYNNEI. The J segment lost 4 bases and the V segment lost 8 bases, leaving 5 bases of the junction unmatched. The CDR3 DNA follows: TGTGCCAGCCTCCTGGACAGGGGAAACACCATATATTTT. Amino acids: CASLLDRGNTIYF.

V is TRBV7-9 and J is TRBJ2-1, with D maybe TRBD2 (7 bases). Germline assignment: CDR1 SEHNR and CDR2 FQNEAQ (reference sequence). There are 16 residues in the CDR3. Trimming took off 10 bases at V and 7 bases at J, with 26 bases between the two ends. CDR3 DNA: TGTGCCATCCGTACCCCGGGGGGCTTCTCTGGTAATGAGCAGTTCTTC. Its translation: CAIRTPGGFSGNEQFF.

This sequence joins TRBV6-1 and TRBJ1-2; no definite D call. Germline assignment: CDR1 MNHNS and CDR2 SASEGT. CDR3 length: 16 residues. The V and J ends lost 2 bases and 4 bases respectively, with 17 bases between them. This chain's CDR3 is CASSELLVRVGYGYTF. CDR3 DNA: TGTGCCAGCAGTGAACTCTTGGTTAGGGTCGGCTATGGCTACACCTTC.

The chain uses TRBV11-1 and TRBJ1-1, with TRBD1 as a possible D gene (5 bases). The V and J ends lost 3 bases and 4 bases respectively, with 9 bases between them. The CDR3 is 13 amino acids. Germline values: CDR1 SGHAT, CDR2 FQDESV (reference sequence). The CDR3 spells CASSFGGITEAFF. The CDR3 DNA reads as TGTGCCAGCAGCTTTGGGGGGATCACTGAAGCTTTCTTT.

This chain uses TRBV10-2 with TRBJ2-2, with D possibly being TRBD2 (5 bases). CDR1 is WSHSY and CDR2 is SAAADI in the germline V gene. The CDR3 is made up of 14 amino acids. V was shortened by 11 bases and J by 0 bases, with 13 bases between the two germline ends. CDR3 nucleotide sequence: TGCGCCGCCCGGGGAGCTGCGAACACCGGGGAGCTGTTTTTT. Translation gives CAARGAANTGELFF.

This clone was counted only a few times. The rearrangement uses TRBV6-1 and TRBJ1-2; a possible D gene is TRBD1 (5 bases). Trimming removed 6 bases from V and 3 bases from J, with 23 bases in between. Per the germline V gene, CDR1 is MNHNS and CDR2 is SASEGT. The CDR3 runs 17 residues. CDR3 in amino acids: CASREKLRDPPDYGYTF. CDR3 DNA: TGTGCCAGCAGAGAAAAACTCCGGGACCCACCGGACTATGGCTACACCTTC.

The chain has TRBV27 and TRBJ2-1; D possibly uses TRBD1 or TRBD2 (5 bases each). The CDR3 has 13 amino acids. From germline, CDR1 is MNHEY and CDR2 SMNVEV (reference sequence). Trimming cost V 2 bases and J 6 bases, with 8 bases left between them. The CDR3: CASSLGGGNEQFF. The CDR3 DNA follows: TGTGCCAGCAGTTTAGGGGGTGGCAATGAGCAGTTCTTC.

This chain joins TRBV7-7 and TRBJ2-1; 11 nucleotides agree with TRBD2. CDR3 length equals 15 residues. The ends lost 4 bases at V and 4 bases at J; junction bases unmatched: 3. Germline V CDR1 and CDR2: SSHAT, FNYEAQ (reference sequence). This chain's CDR3 is CASSSLAGGYNEQFF. In nucleotides, the CDR3 is TGTGCCAGCAGCTCCCTAGCGGGAGGTTACAATGAGCAGTTCTTC.

The chain uses TRBV5-1 and TRBJ1-4, with D tentatively TRBD1 (5 bases). Trimming cost V 6 bases and J 4 bases, with 16 bases left between them. Germline V gene data show CDR1 as SGHRS and CDR2 as YFSETQ. The CDR3 has 15 residues. As DNA, the CDR3 is TGCGCCAGCAACCTGTATCCCGACAGTAATGAAAAACTGTTTTTT. Protein product: CASNLYPDSNEKLFF.

In its sample, this clone was seen once. This sequence joins TRBV3-1 (or the pseudogene TRBV3-2) and TRBJ2-2; D remains ambiguous. The CDR3 has 13 residues. The germline CDR1 and CDR2 sequences are LGHDT and YNNKEL (reference sequence). Deletions cut 0 bases from V and 9 bases from J, with 8 bases between. CDR3 DNA: TGTGCCAGCAGCCAAGACGCGATCCGGGAGCTGTTTTTT. It yields the protein CASSQDAIRELFF.

The J gene is TRBJ1-4, the V gene TRBV7-2; D possibly corresponds to TRBD1 (6 bases). Trimming took 1 base from V and 3 from J, leaving 9 bases between them. The CDR3 extends over 15 amino acids. Germline loops: CDR1 SGHTA, CDR2 FQGNSA. The CDR3 DNA follows: TGTGCCAGCAGCTTAGGGGACACCCCTAATGAAAAACTGTTTTTT. It is translated as CASSLGDTPNEKLFF.

In this sample, this clone turned up a few times. The chain recombines TRBV4-2 with TRBJ2-1, with 10 bases that match TRBD2. V gave up 0 bases and J gave up 9 bases; unmatched junction bases: 8. There are 16 residues in the CDR3. Germline CDR1 reads LGHNA; CDR2 reads YNFKEQ. The CDR3, as DNA: TGTGCCAGCAGCCAAGATATAAGCGGGGGGGCCTCTGAGCAGTTCTTC. The encoded protein is CASSQDISGGASEQFF.

This rearrangement joins TRBV28 to TRBJ2-4; D unresolved. CDR1 is MDHEN and CDR2 is SYDVKM in the germline V gene. This CDR3 spans 14 amino acids. Trimming shortened V by 10 bases and J by 3 bases, and 16 bases separated the two germline ends. The CDR3 spells CATTDASDKNIQYF. The CDR3 DNA reads as TGTGCCACCACGGACGCGAGCGACAAAAACATTCAGTACTTC.

This clone has just one count. V and J are TRBV5-6 and TRBJ1-1; 9 bases are shared with TRBD1. J gave up 0 bases and V 4 bases, and 7 bases lay outside the gene matches. This CDR3 is 16 amino acids long. Germline values: CDR1 SGHDT, CDR2 YYEEEE. The CDR3 region is CASSPYDRGMNTEAFF. DNA for the CDR3: TGTGCCAGCAGCCCGTACGACAGGGGGATGAACACTGAAGCTTTCTTT.